A single sample gave rise to the 5 T cell receptor beta chains below, sequenced in a study of neurological immune-mediated disorders. MiXCR was run by TCRdb on the 5' RACE reads, yielding one entry per CDR3 protein. In the table there are 69,000 or so distinct CDR3 sequences, 4.5% to 5.5% of which are singletons. The material sequenced was PBMCs. These TCRs come from a woman between 65 and 79 years old with multiple sclerosis.

This clonotype was observed a handful of times. The chain recombines TRBV4-1 with TRBJ2-3, with TRBD1 as a possible D gene (6 bases). V was trimmed by 5 bases and J by 6 bases, leaving 15 bases between them. The CDR3 sequence is 14 residues long. Germline lookup yields CDR1 MGHRA and CDR2 YSYEKL. CDR3 protein: CASSYLGAGDTQYF. Written as DNA, the CDR3 is TGCGCCAGCAGCTACCTGGGGGCAGGTGATACGCAGTATTTT.

The chain couples TRBV20-1 to TRBJ1-3; weak D call: TRBD1 (5 bases). The CDR3 runs to 14 residues. Germline CDR1 reads DFQATT; CDR2 reads SNEGSKA (reference sequence). Trimming shortened V by 1 base and J by 6 bases, and 13 bases separated the two germline ends. DNA for the CDR3: TGCAGTGCTAGAGGGGACGGATCTCAAAACACCATATATTTT. This gives the protein CSARGDGSQNTIYF.

This clonotype was picked up many times. This rearrangement joins TRBV20-1 to TRBJ2-7, with 8 bases matching TRBD2. Germline values: CDR1 DFQATT, CDR2 SNEGSKA (reference sequence). Trimming cost V 1 base and J 4 bases; bases outside gene matches: 3. The CDR3 sequence is 13 residues long. The CDR3 is CSARAGGQYEQYF. CDR3 coding DNA: TGCAGTGCTAGAGCGGGAGGGCAGTACGAGCAGTACTTC.

The V and J genes are TRBV5-1 and TRBJ1-2; 9 bases are shared with TRBD1. The CDR3 runs 15 residues. V shed 3 bases, J shed 7 bases, and the junction held 10 bases outside the gene matches. Germline CDR1 reads SGHRS; CDR2 reads YFSETQ. The CDR3 DNA reads as TGCGCCAGCAGCTGGGAACTGACAGGGGGTATTGGCTACACCTTC. Encoded protein: CASSWELTGGIGYTF. The whole variable domain, remainder taken from reference TRBV5-1 and TRBJ1-2, is KAGVTQTPRYLIKTRGQQVTLSCSPISGHRSVSWYQQTPGQGLQFLFEYFSETQRNKGNFPGRFSGRQFSNSRSEMNVSTLELGDSALYLCASSWELTGGIGYTFGSGTRLTVV.

This clonotype was detected ten times or more. This chain connects TRBV14 to TRBJ1-1; 11 bases agree with TRBD1. This CDR3 comprises 11 residues. V dropped 8 bases and J dropped 11; count of bases not matched to a gene: 4. Germline CDR1 reads SGHDN; CDR2 reads FVKESK. The CDR3 DNA reads as TGTGCCAGCGGACAGGGGGCCCACGCTTTCTTT. Translated: CASGQGAHAFF.